This TCR beta chain was recorded in a study of blood T cell repertoires in COVID-19. At the level of the study: Samples of COVID-19 (acute and convalescent) were obtained from the United States, Italy and Spain. PBMCs, B-cell-depleted T cells, or T cells provided the cDNA or gDNA that made up the material.

Germline V gene sequence: CDR1 SNHLY, CDR2 FYNNEI. The length of the CDR3 is 17 residues. The ends lost 6 bases at V and 1 base at J; junction bases unmatched: 8. Original analysis: Nucleated cell number was recorded as an estimate derived from reference gene primer amplification. This table comes from immunoSEQ multiplex PCR, and its TCRdb copy is limited to in-frame clones, with some not included. The V and J calls and the clone size are those of that table, but D and trimming were determined from the DNA. The table shows about 190,000 clones, with around 79% occurring only once. Sequencing was carried out using peripheral blood. The TCR originated in a woman aged 70-85 years with acute or convalescent COVID-19. V and J are TRBV2 and TRBJ2-7; 14 positions agree with TRBD2. The CDR3 protein is CASRGLAGEYTSYEQYF. The CDR3 bases are TGTGCCAGCAGGGGACTAGCGGGAGAGTATACGTCCTACGAGCAGTACTTC.